Listed below are T cell receptor beta chains from one sample, sequenced in a study of T-cell memory formation after mild COVID-19. TCRdb reprocessed the 5' RACE reads via MiXCR and lists one record per CDR3 protein. The sample holds hundreds of thousands of distinct CDR3 sequences, about a sixth seen once. Specimen: PBMCs or a T cell subset sorted from them (not recorded which). The receptors were gathered from an adult woman who had mild COVID-19 (a few samples of this study predate the infection). Cell type and time point are not known. Each CDR3 is given with its conserved first and last residue. The D gene is left open where the match is weak.

v_gene	d_gene	j_gene	CDR3aa
TRBV11-3	NA	TRBJ2-5	CASSLRGVLRETQYF
TRBV6-5	NA	TRBJ1-6	CASSYEQGGNSPLHF
TRBV4-1	TRBD1	TRBJ2-7	CASSTGTGGAYEQYF
TRBV4-2	TRBD2	TRBJ2-3	CASSQILAGGTDTQYF
TRBV24-1	TRBD2	TRBJ2-2	CATSDLSRGGTGELFF
TRBV20-1	TRBD2	TRBJ2-1	CSAHGGRASFEQFF
TRBV15	NA	TRBJ1-3	CATSRDQGSDTIYF
TRBV6-1	NA	TRBJ1-2	CASSEHARGGLYGYTF
TRBV7-2	TRBD1	TRBJ1-1	CASSLSGQANTEAFF
TRBV11-2	NA	TRBJ2-5	CASSLDGGLGETQYF
TRBV4-2	NA	TRBJ2-1	CASSQEPGLPSSSSYNEQFF
TRBV3-1	NA	TRBJ2-7	CASTEGGTDYEQYF
TRBV5-1	TRBD2	TRBJ2-3	CASSLSAGETTDTQYF
TRBV29-1	TRBD2	TRBJ2-7	CSSMIGVAGGSSYEQYF
TRBV6-2/TRBV6-3	NA	TRBJ1-1	CASSSTGWTVNTEAFF
TRBV5-8	NA	TRBJ1-1	CASSLFGLAGEKTEAFF
TRBV7-9	NA	TRBJ1-4	CASSLGRRAGEKLFF
TRBV29-1	TRBD1	TRBJ2-7	CSVRTGGTYEQYF
TRBV6-6	NA	TRBJ2-5	CASYVPYRETQYF
TRBV7-2	NA	TRBJ2-7	CASSARDSGGYEQYF
TRBV6-6	NA	TRBJ1-3	CASRPLGSGNTIYF
TRBV5-1	NA	TRBJ1-4	CASSLARASGEKLFF
TRBV3-1	NA	TRBJ2-2	CASSSRHIANTGELFF
TRBV15	NA	TRBJ2-1	CATSREGVLTYNEQFF
TRBV20-1	TRBD2	TRBJ2-1	CSPSHLRGGGFEQFF
TRBV7-6	NA	TRBJ2-1	CASSSPYRERGQFF
TRBV12-3/TRBV12-4	NA	TRBJ1-1	CASRPGGRTEAFF
TRBV7-9	NA	TRBJ2-5	CASSLAQLEGDTQYF
TRBV7-2	NA	TRBJ2-3	CASSLSGTWGGDTQYF
TRBV20-1	TRBD2	TRBJ2-3	CSADGLGDSTDTQYF
TRBV5-1	TRBD1	TRBJ1-2	CASSREGANYGYTF
TRBV12-3/TRBV12-4	NA	TRBJ2-3	CASSLRQDPTDTQYF
TRBV12-3/TRBV12-4	NA	TRBJ2-3	CASSFRHLGTDTQYF
TRBV19	NA	TRBJ2-6	CASNFGANVLTF
TRBV12-3/TRBV12-4	NA	TRBJ2-4	CASSPGLTKNIQYF
TRBV5-1	TRBD1	TRBJ1-1	CASSLGDRAEAFF
TRBV7-9	NA	TRBJ2-5	CASSLELVRETQYF
TRBV15	TRBD1	TRBJ2-6	CATSGGQLSGANVLTF
TRBV7-9	NA	TRBJ1-3	CASSLTASPLGNTIYF
TRBV7-9	TRBD1	TRBJ2-1	CASSPPTGKGYNEQFF
TRBV5-1	TRBD2	TRBJ2-1	CASSFLAGHLYNEQFF
TRBV7-6	TRBD1	TRBJ2-7	CASSLAQGNSYEQYF
TRBV6-6	TRBD2	TRBJ2-7	CASRGLYPHEQYF
TRBV11-2	NA	TRBJ2-7	CASSLVWGESYEQYF
TRBV6-1	TRBD1	TRBJ1-5	CASSGDRVNQPQHF
TRBV12-3/TRBV12-4	NA	TRBJ2-3	CASSFVVGLSTDTQYF
TRBV5-1	NA	TRBJ1-2	CASSPRSGGYYGYTF